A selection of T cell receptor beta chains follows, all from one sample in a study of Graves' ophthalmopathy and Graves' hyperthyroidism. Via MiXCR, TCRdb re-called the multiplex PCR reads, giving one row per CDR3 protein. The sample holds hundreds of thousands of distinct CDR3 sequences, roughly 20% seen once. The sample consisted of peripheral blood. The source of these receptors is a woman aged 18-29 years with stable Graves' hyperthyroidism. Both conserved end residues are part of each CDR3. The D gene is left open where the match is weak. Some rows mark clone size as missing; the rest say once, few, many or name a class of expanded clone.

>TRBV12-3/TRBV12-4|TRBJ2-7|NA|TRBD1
CASSSDRGRHYEQYF
TGTGCCAGCAGCTCGGACAGGGGGAGGCACTACGAGCAGTACTTC
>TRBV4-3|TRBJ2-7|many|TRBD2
CASSQDHRQRGYEQYF
TGCGCCAGCAGCCAGGACCATCGACAGCGGGGCTACGAGCAGTACTTC
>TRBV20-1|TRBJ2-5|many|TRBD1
CSASQGALETQYF
TGCAGTGCTAGTCAGGGGGCGCTTGAGACCCAGTACTTC
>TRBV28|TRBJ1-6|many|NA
CASSLISRYNSPLHF
TGTGCCAGCAGTTTAATCTCCAGGTATAATTCACCCCTCCACTTT
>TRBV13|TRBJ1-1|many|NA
CASSLWGAAGTEAFF
TGTGCCAGCAGCCTTTGGGGGGCGGCGGGGACTGAAGCTTTCTTT
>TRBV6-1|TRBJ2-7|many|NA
CASKRGKLYEQYF
TGTGCCAGCAAACGCGGGAAACTTTACGAGCAGTACTTC
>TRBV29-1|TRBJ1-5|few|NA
CSVADSNSNQPQHF
TGCAGCGTTGCTGACAGCAATAGCAATCAGCCCCAGCATTTT
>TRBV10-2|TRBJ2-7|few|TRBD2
CASSHETSGRVPYEQYF
TGCGCCAGCAGCCACGAGACTAGCGGGAGGGTACCCTACGAGCAGTACTTC
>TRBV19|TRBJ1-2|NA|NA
CASKGLDSAAANYGYTF
TGTGCCAGTAAGGGCCTAGACAGCGCAGCCGCTAACTATGGCTACACCTTC
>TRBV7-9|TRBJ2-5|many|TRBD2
CASGGTSWPKETQYF
TGTGCCAGCGGAGGGACTAGCTGGCCGAAAGAGACCCAGTACTTC
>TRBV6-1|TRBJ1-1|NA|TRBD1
CASSPYPTGVLTEAFF
TGTGCCAGCAGTCCATACCCGACAGGGGTACTGACTGAAGCTTTCTTT
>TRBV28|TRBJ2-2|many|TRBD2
CASSLAGEGTGELFF
TGTGCCAGCAGTTTAGCGGGAGAGGGGACCGGGGAGCTGTTTTTT
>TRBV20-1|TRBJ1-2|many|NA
CSASQGGSNYGYTF
TGCAGTGCTAGTCAAGGGGGATCTAACTATGGCTACACCTTC
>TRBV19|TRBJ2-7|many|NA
CATTGPESYEQYF
TGTGCCACCACGGGTCCCGAGTCCTACGAGCAGTACTTC
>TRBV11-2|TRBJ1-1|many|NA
CASSFWEATEAFF
TGTGCCAGCAGCTTTTGGGAGGCCACTGAAGCTTTCTTT
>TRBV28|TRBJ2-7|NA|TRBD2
CASSYGASGLDEQYF
TGTGCCAGCAGTTACGGGGCTAGCGGGTTGGACGAGCAGTACTTC
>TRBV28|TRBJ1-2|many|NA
CASSSGALGYTF
TGTGCCAGCAGTTCAGGGGCGCTTGGCTACACCTTC
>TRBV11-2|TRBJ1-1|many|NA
CASSLVGQGAQAFF
TGTGCCAGCAGCTTAGTCGGACAAGGAGCCCAAGCTTTCTTT
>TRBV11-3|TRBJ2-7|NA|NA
CASSPRTAYEQYF
TGTGCCAGCAGCCCGCGGACAGCCTACGAGCAGTACTTC
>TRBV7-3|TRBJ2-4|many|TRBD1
CASSLLEDRVLAKNIQYF
TGTGCCAGCAGCTTATTGGAAGACAGGGTACTAGCCAAAAACATTCAGTACTTC